These 23 T cell receptor beta chains were all obtained from the same sample, sequenced in a study of T cell responses to AZD1222 COVID-19 vaccine. Sequencing was performed with immunoSEQ multiplex PCR; in TCRdb, only in-frame clones are kept and a portion is missing. The sample lists 80,000 or so clones, 80% to 90% occurring once. The sequenced sample was peripheral blood, obtained 28 days after the second AZD1222 dose. The receptors shown here come from an adult who received the AZD1222 COVID-19 vaccine.

The chain links TRBV11-3 to TRBJ1-1; D gene unclear. V shed 5 bases and J shed 1 base, with 11 bases lying between them. CDR1 is SGHNT, CDR2 YENEEA, per germline. CDR3 size: 14 residues. The CDR3 DNA sequence: TGTGCCAGCAGCCTGGGCCCCAGGAACACTGAAGCTTTCTTT. Its protein is CASSLGPRNTEAFF.

V and J are TRBV28 and TRBJ1-1; no clear D. CDR3 size: 13 residues. Germline values: CDR1 MDHEN, CDR2 SYDVKM. V was pared by 4 bases and J by 4 bases, with 10 bases between. CDR3 DNA: TGTGCCAGCAGTTCCCCCTTGAGCACTGAAGCTTTCTTT. Protein product: CASSSPLSTEAFF.

V gene TRBV18 combines with J gene TRBJ2-3; D uncertain. The germline V and J ends were trimmed by 3 bases and 11 bases, with 12 bases remaining between them. The germline gives CDR1 KGHSH, CDR2 LQKENI. CDR3 length: 12 amino acids. CDR3 bases: TGTGCCAGCTCACCGTCCCAGTACCAGCAGTATTTT. It specifies CASSPSQYQQYF. Complete variable domain (other parts from reference TRBV18 and TRBJ2-3): NAGVMQNPRHLVRRRGQEARLRCSPMKGHSHVYWYRQLPEEGLKFMVYLQKENIIDESGMPKERFSAEFPKEGPSILRIQQVVRGDSAAYFCASSPSQYQQYFGPGTRLTVL.

The rearrangement uses TRBV7-9 and TRBJ2-3, with D possibly being TRBD1 (6 bases). Per the germline V gene, CDR1 is SEHNR and CDR2 is FQNEAQ (reference sequence). V was trimmed by 5 bases and J by 1 base, leaving 22 bases between them. The CDR3 loop spans 18 amino acids. CDR3: CASSDDRLINRRTDTQYF. The DNA of the CDR3 is TGTGCCAGCAGCGACGACAGGTTAATTAACAGACGCACAGATACGCAGTATTTT.

This clone has ten or more counts. J is TRBJ1-3 and V is TRBV7-9; no clear D gene. CDR1 is SEHNR and CDR2 is FQNEAQ in the germline V gene (reference sequence). This CDR3 contains 11 residues. Trimming took off 4 bases at V and 2 bases at J, with 0 bases between the two ends. The CDR3 loop is CASSSGNTIYF. DNA of the CDR3: TGTGCCAGCAGCTCTGGAAACACCATATATTTT.

This clone was detected only once. This chain joins TRBV6-5 and TRBJ1-4, with D perhaps TRBD1 (5 bases). The CDR3 sequence is 16 residues long. Germline V lookup: CDR1 MNHEY, CDR2 SVGAGI. Trimming left V 3 bases short and J 0 bases short, with 11 bases between. CDR3 sequence reads: CASSYRGTATNEKLFF. CDR3 bases: TGTGCCAGCAGTTATAGGGGTACTGCAACTAATGAAAAACTGTTTTTT.

CDR3 DNA sequence: TGCGCCAGCAGGGGGGGATTACAGGGATCAGGAGGCTACACCTTC. It specifies CASRGGLQGSGGYTF. The V call is TRBV5-1, the J call TRBJ1-2; tentative D call: TRBD1 (6 bases). V lost 5 bases to trimming and J lost 8 bases, with 22 bases between them. Germline CDR1 reads SGHRS; CDR2 reads YFSETQ. The CDR3 is made up of 15 amino acids.

The chain combines TRBV28 with TRBJ1-2; D is uncertain. The V and J ends lost 7 bases and 7 bases respectively, with 19 bases between them. CDR3 size: 14 residues. Germline loops: CDR1 MDHEN, CDR2 SYDVKM. CDR3 coding DNA: TGTGCCAGCACTCCTCACAGTGACGGCAGTGGCTACACCTTC. Encoded protein: CASTPHSDGSGYTF.

This chain joins TRBV11-3 and TRBJ2-1; D is perhaps TRBD1 or TRBD2 (5 bases each). Germline assignment: CDR1 SGHNT and CDR2 YENEEA. The length of the CDR3 is 12 residues. The germline V and J ends were trimmed by 6 bases and 14 bases, with 17 bases remaining between them. The chain's CDR3 is CASSLTRGPKFF. DNA for the CDR3: TGTGCCAGCAGTTTAACACGGGGACCAAAGTTCTTC.

This clone was counted a few times. The chain couples TRBV11-2 to TRBJ2-7, with 10 bases that match TRBD1. Losses at the gene ends were 6 bases for V and 1 base for J; bases not matched to a gene: 6. The germline CDR1 and CDR2 sequences are SGHAT and FQNNGV. The CDR3 extends over 15 amino acids. CDR3 region: CASSLPGQGSYEQYF. CDR3 sequence (DNA): TGTGCCAGCAGTTTACCGGGACAGGGGTCCTACGAGCAGTACTTC. The variable domain in full, with the rest retrieved from reference TRBV11-2 and TRBJ2-7, is EAGVAQSPRYKIIEKRQSVAFWCNPISGHATLYWYQQILGQGPKLLIQFQNNGVVDDSQLPKDRFSAERLKGVDSTLKIQPAKLEDSAVYLCASSLPGQGSYEQYFGPGTRLTVT.

This chain joins TRBV6-4 and TRBJ2-2, with D tentatively TRBD1 or TRBD2 (5 bases each). V lost 5 bases to trimming and J lost 6 bases, with 16 bases between them. Germline CDR1 reads MRHNA; CDR2 reads SNTAGT. The CDR3 runs to 15 residues. The CDR3 loop reads CASSTGAGYPGELFF. The CDR3 DNA reads TGTGCCAGCAGTACCGGGGCCGGGTATCCCGGGGAGCTGTTTTTT.

The gene calls are TRBV11-1 and TRBJ2-7, with D perhaps assigned TRBD1 or TRBD2 (5 bases each). The CDR3 totals 14 residues. V lost 1 base to trimming and J lost 7 bases, with 14 bases between them. Germline CDR1 reads SGHAT; CDR2 reads FQDESV (reference sequence). The CDR3 sequence: CASSLGGPTGEQYF. The DNA for the CDR3 is TGTGCCAGCAGCTTAGGGGGACCCACGGGGGAGCAGTACTTC.

The J gene is TRBJ1-1, the V gene TRBV24-1; D call uncertain. The CDR3 is 11 amino acids. V was trimmed by 4 bases and J by 11 bases, leaving 10 bases between them. Germline CDR1 reads KGHDR; CDR2 reads SFDVKD. CDR3 DNA sequence: TGTGCCACCAGTGAAAGGGATCAGGCTTTCTTT. It yields the protein CATSERDQAFF.

The chain is built from TRBV9 and TRBJ1-4; TRBD1 might be the D (6 bases). CDR3 length: 16 amino acids. Trimming shortened V by 4 bases and J by 2 bases, and 15 bases separated the two germline ends. Germline V CDR1 and CDR2: SGDLS, YYNGEE. The CDR3 coding sequence is TGTGCCAGCAGCCAGGGGTGGGGCGGCACTAATGAAAAACTGTTTTTT. Its protein product is CASSQGWGGTNEKLFF.

The chain is built from TRBV7-3 and TRBJ1-1, with D hard to call. The germline gives CDR1 SGHTA, CDR2 FQGTGA. With 2 bases removed from V and 1 base from J, the gap between germline ends came to 8 bases. The CDR3 is 14 residues long. CDR3 in amino acids: CASSLGSGNTEAFF. The CDR3 bases are TGTGCCAGCAGCTTAGGATCTGGGAACACTGAAGCTTTCTTT.

This clone is a singleton in its sample. The rearrangement uses TRBV5-4 and TRBJ2-7; D call uncertain. The V end lost 5 bases, the J end lost 2 bases, and 11 bases lay between the germline ends. Germline loops: CDR1 SGHNT, CDR2 YYREEE (reference sequence). The CDR3 extends over 13 amino acids. CDR3 nucleotides: TGTGCCAGCAGTAACGACCCAGCCTACGAGCAGTACTTC. This codes for CASSNDPAYEQYF.

This chain uses TRBV5-1 with TRBJ2-1, with 8 bases that match TRBD2. CDR1 and CDR2 from the germline V gene are SGHRS and YFSETQ. V shed 0 bases, J shed 4 bases, and the junction held 3 bases outside the gene matches. The CDR3 sequence is 15 residues long. The CDR3 DNA sequence: TGCGCCAGCAGCTTGGGACTAGCGACTTACAATGAGCAGTTCTTC. Amino acid sequence: CASSLGLATYNEQFF.

This clone was picked up many times. The V and J genes are TRBV6-5 and TRBJ1-1, with no clear D. The CDR3 contains 12 residues. With 3 bases removed from V and 8 bases from J, the gap between germline ends came to 10 bases. CDR1 is MNHEY and CDR2 is SVGAGI in the germline V gene. Here the CDR3 DNA reads TGTGCCAGCAGTTATGGGTATACAGAAGCTTTCTTT. Translated: CASSYGYTEAFF.

V gene TRBV6-1 combines with J gene TRBJ1-5; D unclear. The V end was cut by 1 base, the J end by 6 bases, with 7 bases between. The CDR3 is made up of 13 amino acids. The V gene's germline CDR1 is MNHNS and CDR2 SASEGT. The CDR3 region has the DNA TGTGCCAGCAGTGAAGTCGGGCCTCAGCCCCAGCATTTT. Residues: CASSEVGPQPQHF.

The chain recombines TRBV19 with TRBJ1-2; maybe TRBD1 (6 bases). V lost 0 bases and J lost 8, with 16 bases in between. In germline, CDR1 is LNHDA, CDR2 SQIVND (reference sequence). The CDR3 consists of 15 residues. The CDR3 DNA is TGTGCCAGTAGTATAGATCGGGAAACAGGGCGAGGCTACACCTTC. Amino acid sequence: CASSIDRETGRGYTF.

CDR3 loop: CASSLVGLAGSPRPQYF. CDR3 in DNA: TGTGCCAGCAGCTTAGTGGGACTAGCGGGGTCCCCACGTCCGCAGTATTTT. The chain links TRBV7-9 to TRBJ2-3; 13 positions match TRBD2. This CDR3 has 17 amino acids. Germline V gives CDR1 SEHNR, CDR2 FQNEAQ (reference sequence). Trimming cost V 1 base and J 10 bases; bases outside gene matches: 11.

The gene calls are TRBV6-5 and TRBJ2-7; possible D gene TRBD1, 5 bases. The germline V gene has CDR1 MNHEY and CDR2 SVGAGI. The length of the CDR3 is 12 residues. Trimming pared 5 bases from V and 12 bases from J, leaving 17 bases between. The CDR3 region is CASSQDTLRLYF. CDR3 nucleotide sequence: TGTGCCAGCAGTCAGGACACTTTAAGGCTGTACTTC.

V gene TRBV7-8 combines with J gene TRBJ1-1; weak D call: TRBD1 (6 bases). Germline V gene sequence: CDR1 SGHVS, CDR2 FQNEAQ. The CDR3 consists of 15 residues. V lost 3 bases to trimming and J lost 4 bases, with 15 bases between them. CDR3 nucleotides: TGTGCCAGCAGCTTTACGCCACAGGGAGGCACTGAAGCTTTCTTT. This sequence encodes CASSFTPQGGTEAFF.